The 5 T cell receptor beta chains reported below all come from one sample, sequenced in a study of OX40 agonist ivuxolimab in advanced cancers. The repertoire was sequenced with immunoSEQ multiplex PCR; TCRdb's copy has only in-frame clones and lacks some. Of approximately 50,000 clones detected, around 94% appear once; the ten largest clones hold approximately 10%. Sequencing used CD4+ or CD8+ T cells sorted from blood, obtained in a trial of the OX40 agonist ivuxolimab. These receptors were obtained from an adult with an advanced solid tumor such as melanoma, head and neck, liver or kidney cancer.

The chain uses TRBV20-1 and TRBJ1-2; TRBD1 agrees at 7 bases. This CDR3 has 11 residues. J was trimmed by 8 bases and V by 3 bases; bases with no gene match: 3. Germline assignment: CDR1 DFQATT and CDR2 SNEGSKA (reference sequence). The CDR3 protein is CSARDRTGYTF. As DNA, the CDR3 is TGCAGTGCTAGGGACAGGACCGGCTACACCTTC.

This clone has only a few counts. The rearrangement links TRBV5-1 to TRBJ1-2; D ambiguous. V lost 4 bases and J 2 bases, leaving 9 bases between the germline ends. Germline V gene sequence: CDR1 SGHRS, CDR2 YFSETQ. CDR3 length: 13 residues. CDR3 protein: CASSAVENYGYTF. The CDR3 DNA reads TGCGCCAGCAGCGCGGTCGAGAACTATGGCTACACCTTC.

This clone was seen once. V usage is TRBV7-9 and J usage is TRBJ2-5; TRBD1 is a possible D gene (5 bases). Germline V gene lookup returns CDR1 SEHNR and CDR2 FQNEAQ (reference sequence). The V end was cut by 4 bases, the J end by 1 base, with 7 bases between. This CDR3 is built from 13 residues. The CDR3 coding sequence is TGTGCCAGCAGCTCAGACAGCCAAGAGACCCAGTACTTC. This encodes CASSSDSQETQYF.

V gene TRBV7-9 combines with J gene TRBJ2-1; D unresolved. Germline V lookup: CDR1 SEHNR, CDR2 FQNEAQ (reference sequence). The CDR3 has 12 amino acids. V lost 2 bases to trimming and J lost 6 bases, with 5 bases between them. The CDR3 loop reads CASSLLSNEQFF. The CDR3 nucleotides read TGTGCCAGCAGCTTATTAAGCAATGAGCAGTTCTTC.

The V call is TRBV7-3, the J call TRBJ2-1; 12 bases align to TRBD2. The germline V gene encodes CDR1 SGHTA and CDR2 FQGTGA. After removal of 5 bases from V and 4 bases from J, the junction contained 6 bases not matched to a gene. This CDR3 has 16 residues. The CDR3, as DNA: TGTGCCAGCAGCCCGTTCGGACTAGCGGGGTACAATGAGCAGTTCTTC. Amino acid sequence: CASSPFGLAGYNEQFF.